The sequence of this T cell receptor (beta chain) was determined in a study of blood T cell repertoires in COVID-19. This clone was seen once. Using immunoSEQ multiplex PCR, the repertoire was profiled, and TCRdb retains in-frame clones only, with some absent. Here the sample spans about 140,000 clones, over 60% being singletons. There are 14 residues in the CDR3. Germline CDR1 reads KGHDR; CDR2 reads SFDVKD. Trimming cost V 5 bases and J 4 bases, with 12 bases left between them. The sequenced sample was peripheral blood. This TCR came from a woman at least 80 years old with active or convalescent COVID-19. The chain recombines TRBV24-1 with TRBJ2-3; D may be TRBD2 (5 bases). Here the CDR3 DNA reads TGTGCCACCAGTGGGCTGGGCGGGCCAGATACGCAGTATTTT. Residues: CATSGLGGPDTQYF.